Listed below are T cell receptor beta chains from one sample, sequenced in a study of OX40 agonist ivuxolimab in advanced cancers. Sequencing used immunoSEQ multiplex PCR; TCRdb keeps in-frame clones, though not all of them. This table holds around 29,000 clones, 81% found once. The source was CD4+ or CD8+ T cells sorted from blood, collected in a trial of the OX40 agonist ivuxolimab. These TCRs come from an adult with an advanced solid tumor such as melanoma, head and neck, liver or kidney cancer. CDR3s leave out the opening cysteine and the closing phenylalanine or tryptophan.

>TRBV7-9|TRBJ2-1
ASSLVYNEQF
>TRBV18|TRBJ2-1
ASSPWTGTRYNEQF
>TRBV5-1|TRBJ2-7
ASSFDRTVSYEQY
>TRBV30|TRBJ1-2
AWRYGQGYGYT
>TRBV6-1|TRBJ1-1
ASSVRNTEAF
>TRBV7-9|TRBJ1-1
ASSRGADLNTEAF
>TRBV2|TRBJ2-5
ASTPGPKETQY
>TRBV5-1|TRBJ1-4
ASSHYGEKTNEKLF
>TRBV2|TRBJ2-7
ASSEAEGQGGDYEQY
>TRBV7-8|TRBJ2-1
ASSYKVGERVSYNEQF
>TRBV6-5|TRBJ2-2
ASSYHGGPNTGELF
>TRBV6-6|TRBJ2-5
ASTRLGGETQY
>TRBV9|TRBJ2-7
ASSVSVTGGYYEQY
>TRBV9|TRBJ2-3
ASSPHGGTWDSTDTQY
>TRBV4-1|TRBJ2-1
ASSQRSSRSSYNEQF
>TRBV9|TRBJ1-2
ASSAGGGYT
>TRBV9|TRBJ2-7
ASSVGPISYEQY
>TRBV7-9|TRBJ2-2
ARHNTGELF
>TRBV19|TRBJ2-3
ASSIGGDTQY
>TRBV30|TRBJ2-2
AWSPLIRELF
>TRBV7-3|TRBJ2-5
ASSLANSPWTQY
>TRBV7-3|TRBJ2-2
ASSPRSGELF
>TRBV5-4|TRBJ1-4
ASSLARAASNEKLF
>TRBV28|TRBJ1-2
ASSLFVMSGYT
>TRBV29-1|TRBJ2-1
SVDPGTSSSYNEQF
>TRBV2|TRBJ1-6
ASSGISSYNSPLH
>TRBV2|TRBJ1-2
ATPGQLYGYT
>TRBV11-2|TRBJ2-7
ASSNRGPYEQY
>TRBV28|TRBJ1-1
ASSLVSGWGEAF
>TRBV27|TRBJ2-5
ASSLTGLRETQY
>TRBV30|TRBJ2-5
AWSVELLGGETQY
>TRBV7-9|TRBJ1-2
ASSSVGQGERGYT
>TRBV4-1|TRBJ1-4
ASSQDPHRGLRKLF
>TRBV19|TRBJ2-7
ASSMSLGDEQY
>TRBV6-5|TRBJ2-7
ASSAGLSSYEQY
>TRBV28|TRBJ1-1
ASSLGGENTEAF
>TRBV7-3|TRBJ2-5
ASSPAHISGGQETQY
>TRBV5-1|TRBJ2-7
ASSPLGGSGSYEQY